A selection of T cell receptor beta chains follows, all from one sample in a study of T cells in Graves' hyperthyroidism and ophthalmopathy. In TCRdb, the multiplex PCR reads were re-called with MiXCR into one record per CDR3 protein. The repertoire holds nearly 600,000 distinct CDR3 sequences, 13% to 15% seen once, with 7% to 9% in the top ten. The sample taken for sequencing was blood. Receptor source: a woman aged 18-29 years with Graves' ophthalmopathy. The CDR3 runs from the conserved cysteine through the conserved F or W. A D gene is named only where the DNA matches it firmly. Expanded clones get a size class; other rows say once, few or many, or leave the size out.

j_call,clone_size,d_call,v_call,cdr3_nt,cdr3_aa
TRBJ2-3,few,NA,TRBV7-9,TGTGCCAGCAGCTTAGCTGACAGCTTCACAGATACGCAGTATTTT,CASSLADSFTDTQYF
TRBJ2-1,few,TRBD1,TRBV11-3,TGTGCCAGCAGCACAAACCGGGACAGGGGTTACAATGAGCAGTTCTTC,CASSTNRDRGYNEQFF
TRBJ1-4,many,TRBD1,TRBV6-1,TGTGCCAGCAGTACGACAGGGGGAACTAATGAAAAACTGTTTTTT,CASSTTGGTNEKLFF
TRBJ2-4,many,TRBD2,TRBV6-2/TRBV6-3,TGTGCCAGCAGTCCCCCGACTAGCGGGAGATGGAACATTCAGTACTTC,CASSPPTSGRWNIQYF
TRBJ2-3,NA,NA,TRBV24-1,TGTGCCACCAGTGATTTGGGGACCCACACAGATACGCAGTATTTT,CATSDLGTHTDTQYF
TRBJ2-5,few,TRBD2,TRBV7-6,TGTGCCAGCAGCTTAAAGCCAGCGGGGTACCAAGAGACCCAGTACTTC,CASSLKPAGYQETQYF
TRBJ1-3,many,NA,TRBV30,TGTGCCGTTTCAGGGTTCTCTGGAAACACCATATATTTT,CAVSGFSGNTIYF
TRBJ1-1,NA,NA,TRBV24-1,TGTGCCACCTCGTGGGGGGCAAGTACTGAAGCTTTCTTT,CATSWGASTEAFF
TRBJ2-5,NA,TRBD2,TRBV18,TGTGCCAGCTCACCTTCCGGGGGGGACGAGACCCAGTACTTC,CASSPSGGDETQYF
TRBJ2-7,many,NA,TRBV20-1,TGCAGTGCTAGAGATCCGGGGCAATCGCGCTACGAGCAGTACTTC,CSARDPGQSRYEQYF
TRBJ2-7,NA,NA,TRBV5-1,TGTGCCAGCAGCTTCGCCGGGATCTACGAGCAGTACTTC,CASSFAGIYEQYF
TRBJ2-7,NA,NA,TRBV4-3,TGCGCCAGCAGCCAAGATGAGGGGTGGGCAGGGGATACCTACGAGCAGTACTTC,CASSQDEGWAGDTYEQYF
TRBJ2-7,few,TRBD1,TRBV6-5,TGTGCCAGCAGTTACTCCCGGGACAGGGGGCGCTCAGTGTACGAGCAGTACTTC,CASSYSRDRGRSVYEQYF
TRBJ2-3,once,TRBD2,TRBV12-3/TRBV12-4,TGTGCCGGCAGTTTAGGTAGCGGGAGTGCAGATACGCAGTATTTT,CAGSLGSGSADTQYF
TRBJ1-5,many,NA,TRBV11-2,TGTGCCAGCAGCTTAGTCAGAATTCCCAATCAGCCCCAGCATTTT,CASSLVRIPNQPQHF
TRBJ2-1,many,TRBD2,TRBV12-3/TRBV12-4,TGTGCCAGCAGTTTAACGTCTAGCGGGAGCGATGAGCAGTTCTTC,CASSLTSSGSDEQFF
TRBJ2-7,NA,NA,TRBV28,TGTGCCAGCAGCGGCTGGACGAACTACGAGCAGTACTTC,CASSGWTNYEQYF
TRBJ1-2,many,NA,TRBV3-1,TGTGCCAGCAGCCAAAGCGGGGTGGACGGCTACACCTTC,CASSQSGVDGYTF
TRBJ2-2,NA,NA,TRBV28,TGTGCCAGCAGTTCAGGGATCGCCGGGGAGCTGTTTTTT,CASSSGIAGELFF
TRBJ1-5,NA,TRBD1,TRBV27,TGTGCCAGCAGCTCTCGACAGGGGGCGTTGTATAGCAATCAGCCCCAGCATTTT,CASSSRQGALYSNQPQHF
TRBJ1-1,many,NA,TRBV6-1,TGTGCCAGCAGAACAGCGTTCTTGATGAACACTGAAGCTTTCTTT,CASRTAFLMNTEAFF
TRBJ1-2,few,NA,TRBV7-9,TGTGCCAGCAGCTTAGATCAGGGGTTGGACTATGGCTACACCTTC,CASSLDQGLDYGYTF
TRBJ1-3,many,NA,TRBV3-1,TGTGCCAGCAGCCAAGATGCACGCTCTGGAAACACCATATATTTT,CASSQDARSGNTIYF
TRBJ2-5,many,TRBD2,TRBV4-1,TGCGCCAGCAGCCAAGTTGGTGGGACTACCCAAGAGACCCAGTACTTC,CASSQVGGTTQETQYF
TRBJ1-1,many,NA,TRBV2,TGTGCCAGCAGTGAAATTCTGCTGGGCTCAGGCGAAGCTTTCTTT,CASSEILLGSGEAFF
TRBJ1-5,many,TRBD1,TRBV2,TGTGCCAGCCGGGGACAGGGCGGGTTGAGCAATCAGCCCCAGCATTTT,CASRGQGGLSNQPQHF
TRBJ2-1,many,NA,TRBV12-3/TRBV12-4,TGTGCCAGCTCGAGAGGGAGTCACTCCTACAATGAGCAGTTCTTC,CASSRGSHSYNEQFF
TRBJ1-2,NA,NA,TRBV4-1,TGCGCCAGCAGCCAAGCTCTTATTGGTCAGAACTATGGCTACACCTTC,CASSQALIGQNYGYTF
TRBJ1-2,few,NA,TRBV6-2/TRBV6-3,TGTGCCAGCACTCCTCGCCCTGGGGGTGGCTACACCTTC,CASTPRPGGGYTF
TRBJ2-5,many,NA,TRBV30,TGTGCCTGGAGTCAACAGGAATTAAAGGCCCAGTACTTC,CAWSQQELKAQYF
TRBJ1-5,many,NA,TRBV6-1,TGTGCCAGCAGTCCGGGACACCTATTATGGTGCAATCAGCCCCAGCATTTT,CASSPGHLLWCNQPQHF
TRBJ2-7,many,NA,TRBV7-9,TGTGCCAGCAGCTCCGATAGCGTATCCTCCTACGAGCAGTACTTC,CASSSDSVSSYEQYF
TRBJ2-5,many,NA,TRBV28,TGTGCCAGCAGCCCCGGAGACGAGACCCAGTACTTC,CASSPGDETQYF
TRBJ2-7,few,NA,TRBV5-1,TGCGCCAGCAGCTTTCTCGGGACGGCGAACTACGAGCAGTACTTC,CASSFLGTANYEQYF
TRBJ2-2,NA,NA,TRBV25-1,TGTGCCAGCAGTGAATCGTGGGGGCTCGACACCGGGGAGCTGTTTTTT,CASSESWGLDTGELFF
TRBJ1-5,many,NA,TRBV12-3/TRBV12-4,TGTGCCAGCAGCTCGCCGGACATTCAGCCCCAGCATTTT,CASSSPDIQPQHF
TRBJ1-2,many,NA,TRBV12-3/TRBV12-4,TGTGCCAGCAGCCGAGGGGGGGTCGGCTATGGCTACACCTTC,CASSRGGVGYGYTF